These 15 T cell receptor beta chains originate from one sample sequenced in a study of cytomegalovirus exposure and HLA in healthy donors. This PCR relied on a set of 60 Vbeta primers and 13 Jbeta primers. TCRdb's copy holds only in-frame clones and misses some; the assay was immunoSEQ multiplex PCR. The table lists about 190,000 clones, around 75% of them singletons. The sequenced material came from PBMCs. These receptors all come from a woman between 25 and 40 years old in good health and CMV-seropositive.

The V call is TRBV5-6, the J call TRBJ2-7; D is possibly TRBD2 (5 bases). V lost 0 bases to trimming and J lost 1 base, with 11 bases between them. This CDR3 is 15 amino acids long. The germline CDR1 and CDR2 sequences are SGHDT and YYEEEE. CDR3 amino acids: CASSLDGLSSYEQYF. The CDR3 DNA reads as TGTGCCAGCAGCTTGGATGGACTTTCTTCCTACGAGCAGTACTTC.

The chain combines TRBV25-1 with TRBJ1-2; TRBD1 is a possible D gene (6 bases). V lost 1 base to trimming and J lost 4 bases, with 13 bases between them. The germline gives CDR1 MGHDK, CDR2 SYGVNS. This CDR3 region has 15 residues. CDR3 sequence: CASSESGGLGYGYTF. CDR3 sequence (DNA): TGTGCCAGCAGTGAATCGGGGGGCTTGGGCTATGGCTACACCTTC.

This chain connects TRBV7-2 to TRBJ2-1, with D possibly matching TRBD2 (6 bases). Germline assignment: CDR1 SGHTA and CDR2 FQGNSA. This CDR3 comprises 14 residues. Trimming took 3 bases from V and 0 from J, leaving 6 bases between them. The CDR3 DNA sequence: TGTGCCAGCAGCTTGGAGGGCTCCTACAATGAGCAGTTCTTC. Protein product: CASSLEGSYNEQFF.

In its sample, this clone was seen a few times. The V call is TRBV2, the J call TRBJ2-2; 9 bases map to TRBD1. The CDR3 has 17 amino acids. The germline CDR1 and CDR2 sequences are SNHLY and FYNNEI. After removal of 1 base from V and 1 base from J, the junction contained 4 bases not matched to a gene. CDR3 sequence: CASSEEPGQGNTGELFF. The CDR3 coding sequence is TGTGCCAGCAGTGAAGAGCCGGGACAGGGGAACACCGGGGAGCTGTTTTTT.

The chain has TRBV28 and TRBJ2-7, with TRBD2 as a possible D gene (6 bases). Trimming removed 3 bases from V and 2 bases from J, with 17 bases in between. The CDR3 has 16 residues. CDR1 is MDHEN and CDR2 is SYDVKM in the germline V gene. For the CDR3, the DNA is TGTGCCAGCAGTTTTAGCCTGATAGGACTAACCTACGAGCAGTACTTC. Protein sequence: CASSFSLIGLTYEQYF.

The rearrangement uses TRBV27 and TRBJ2-7, with D possibly TRBD1 on 6 matching bases. CDR3 length: 15 amino acids. Between the trimmed V and J ends, which lost 5 bases and 5 bases, there was a span of 19 bases. Germline V gene lookup returns CDR1 MNHEY and CDR2 SMNVEV (reference sequence). Written as DNA, the CDR3 is TGTGCCAGCAGTGAATACAGGGAAGTTAGACACGAGCAGTACTTC. Protein product: CASSEYREVRHEQYF.

This sequence joins TRBV6-1 and TRBJ1-2; 7 bases agree with TRBD1. V shed 6 bases, J shed 2 bases, and the junction held 9 bases outside the gene matches. This CDR3 has 15 amino acids. Germline assignment: CDR1 MNHNS and CDR2 SASEGT. CDR3 amino acids: CASRDTPTGNYGYTF. The CDR3 DNA is TGTGCCAGCAGAGACACTCCGACAGGGAACTATGGCTACACCTTC.

This clone turned up a few times. The chain uses TRBV7-2 and TRBJ2-4; 12 bases map to TRBD2. CDR3 length: 16 residues. Germline values: CDR1 SGHTA, CDR2 FQGNSA. V shed 2 bases, J shed 2 bases, and the junction held 1 base outside the gene matches. The CDR3 nucleotides are TGTGCCAGCAGCTTACTAGCGGGAGGGCCCAAAAACATTCAGTACTTC. Translating gives CASSLLAGGPKNIQYF.

The chain carries TRBV6-6 and TRBJ2-7, with 9 bases aligning to TRBD1. The CDR3 contains 15 residues. Germline trimming cut 5 bases from V and 0 bases from J; bases unmatched to any gene: 5. CDR1 and CDR2 from the germline V gene are MNHNY and SVGAGI (reference sequence). The DNA for the CDR3 is TGTGCCAGCAGTCCTCGGACAGGGGACTCCTACGAGCAGTACTTC. As protein: CASSPRTGDSYEQYF.

The genes are TRBV28 and TRBJ2-7, with 8 nucleotides matching TRBD1. The CDR3 contains 15 residues. CDR1 and CDR2 (germline): MDHEN, SYDVKM. After removal of 4 bases from V and 6 bases from J, the junction contained 11 bases not matched to a gene. In DNA, the CDR3 is TGTGCCAGCAGTTCGTACAGGGGGGACCCGGGCGAGCAGTACTTC. This translates into CASSSYRGDPGEQYF. Based on the CDR3 plus reference TRBV28 and TRBJ2-7, the full variable domain is DVKVTQSSRYLVKRTGEKVFLECVQDMDHENMFWYRQDPGLGLRLIYFSYDVKMKEKGDIPEGYSVSREKKERFSLILESASTNQTSMYLCASSSYRGDPGEQYFGPGTRLTVT.

V and J are TRBV2 and TRBJ1-6; perhaps TRBD1 as D (6 bases). The CDR3 loop spans 14 amino acids. The V end lost 5 bases, the J end lost 7 bases, and 12 bases lay between the germline ends. Germline V lookup: CDR1 SNHLY, CDR2 FYNNEI. CDR3 loop: CASSRAGDNSPLHF. The CDR3 DNA follows: TGTGCCAGCAGTAGGGCAGGGGACAATTCACCCCTCCACTTT.

The chain employs TRBV10-2 and TRBJ1-1, with D possibly TRBD1 on 5 matching bases. This CDR3 is built from 14 residues. Per the germline V gene, CDR1 is WSHSY and CDR2 is SAAADI. V was cut by 4 bases and J by 3 bases, with 12 bases left in between. This CDR3 is CASSGGGEYTEAFF. CDR3 coding DNA: TGCGCCAGCAGTGGGGGGGGTGAGTACACTGAAGCTTTCTTT.

The J gene is TRBJ2-3, the V gene TRBV9; 9 bases are shared with TRBD2. Germline V gene sequence: CDR1 SGDLS, CDR2 YYNGEE. There are 17 residues in the CDR3. After removal of 7 bases from V and 1 base from J, the junction contained 13 bases not matched to a gene. The CDR3 DNA is TGTGCCAGCGGAAGATCAATCCAGCGGGAGGGCACAGATACGCAGTATTTT. Its translation is CASGRSIQREGTDTQYF.

The chain is built from TRBV28 and TRBJ2-7; 8 bases agree with TRBD2. Germline V gene data show CDR1 as MDHEN and CDR2 as SYDVKM. The CDR3 has 14 residues. The ends lost 4 bases at V and 2 bases at J; junction bases unmatched: 4. This CDR3 is CASSSGLEAYEQYF. CDR3 in DNA: TGTGCCAGCAGTTCGGGACTAGAGGCCTACGAGCAGTACTTC.

The chain employs TRBV6-5 and TRBJ1-1, with a tentative D call TRBD1 (5 bases). Trimming took off 6 bases at V and 2 bases at J, with 13 bases between the two ends. Germline lookup yields CDR1 MNHEY and CDR2 SVGAGI. There are 14 residues in the CDR3. CDR3 DNA: TGTGCCAGCAGCCAGACAGCACATAACACTGAAGCTTTCTTT. This translates into CASSQTAHNTEAFF.